One sample yielded the 25 T cell receptor beta chains listed below, sequenced in a study of blood T cell repertoires in COVID-19. The protocol was immunoSEQ multiplex PCR, while the TCRdb copy is restricted to in-frame clones and leaves out a portion. Of 140,000 to 150,000 clones in the sample, roughly 82% were seen once. The sequenced sample was peripheral blood. Receptors were obtained from a human donor with acute or convalescent COVID-19. The donor label of this sample is uncertain.

The chain couples TRBV5-1 to TRBJ2-3; TRBD2 is a possible D gene (5 bases). Germline CDR1 SGHRS, CDR2 YFSETQ. Trimming took 3 bases from V and 7 from J, leaving 33 bases between them. The CDR3 covers 20 residues. Here the CDR3 DNA reads TGCGCCAGCAGCTACTCCCCCCAAGAACCGGGATCCGAAATAGTAAATACGCAGTATTTT. It is translated as CASSYSPQEPGSEIVNTQYF.

In its sample, this clone was seen a few times. The J gene is TRBJ2-1, the V gene TRBV9; no clear D gene. Germline V gene lookup returns CDR1 SGDLS and CDR2 YYNGEE. V was trimmed by 2 bases and J by 5 bases, leaving 11 bases between them. The CDR3 consists of 14 residues. The CDR3 protein is CASSVRFENNEQFF. The CDR3 DNA reads TGTGCCAGCAGCGTTCGTTTCGAGAACAATGAGCAGTTCTTC. Supplemented by reference TRBV9 and TRBJ2-1, the full variable domain reads DSGVTQTPKHLITATGQRVTLRCSPRSGDLSVYWYQQSLDQGLQFLIQYYNGEERAKGNILERFSAQQFPDLHSELNLSSLELGDSALYFCASSVRFENNEQFFGPGTRLTVL.

This chain connects TRBV7-9 to TRBJ2-1; D not certain. CDR3 length equals 11 residues. V was clipped by 5 bases and J by 4 bases, with 3 bases between them. The germline CDR1 and CDR2 sequences are SEHNR and FQNEAQ (reference sequence). This CDR3 reads CASSPYNEQFF. CDR3 nucleotide sequence: TGTGCCAGCAGCCCGTACAATGAGCAGTTCTTC.

This chain links TRBV4-2 with TRBJ1-1, with no clear D. The V and J ends lost 1 base and 1 base respectively, with 10 bases between them. The CDR3 is made up of 15 amino acids. Germline CDR1 is LGHNA and CDR2 is YNFKEQ. The CDR3 reads CASSQVGVRNTEAFF. The CDR3 bases are TGTGCCAGCAGCCAAGTCGGGGTAAGGAACACTGAAGCTTTCTTT.

This rearrangement joins TRBV5-4 to TRBJ1-5; TRBD1 agrees at 8 bases. The germline CDR1 and CDR2 sequences are SGHNT and YYREEE (reference sequence). V was pared by 4 bases and J by 6 bases, with 9 bases of the junction left unmatched. CDR3 length equals 15 residues. The CDR3 DNA follows: TGTGCCAGCAGCGCGGGACAGGCCGTCGGTCAGCCCCAGCATTTT. Its translation: CASSAGQAVGQPQHF.

The rearrangement uses TRBV5-4 and TRBJ2-3; TRBD1 aligns across 9 bases. With V trimmed by 1 base and J by 5 bases, 5 bases remained unmatched. Germline V lookup: CDR1 SGHNT, CDR2 YYREEE (reference sequence). The CDR3 extends over 15 amino acids. CDR3 nucleotides: TGTGCCAGCAGCTTGCCGGGACAGGGATTAGATACGCAGTATTTT. It yields the protein CASSLPGQGLDTQYF.

The sample holds one count of this clone. The rearrangement links TRBV4-1 to TRBJ1-5; a weak D match, TRBD1 (6 bases). The germline V gene encodes CDR1 MGHRA and CDR2 YSYEKL. Trimming removed 5 bases at V and 2 bases at J, with 19 bases between. This CDR3 has 17 residues. CDR3 nucleotides: TGCGCCAGCAGCACCCAGGGGTTAGTAGGGGGCAATCAGCCCCAGCATTTT. Its translation: CASSTQGLVGGNQPQHF.

Only a few counts were recorded for this clone. The rearrangement uses TRBV15 and TRBJ1-4; no clear D. With 0 bases removed from V and 6 bases from J, the gap between germline ends came to 14 bases. The CDR3 is 16 residues long. Germline V gene data show CDR1 as LNHNV and CDR2 as YYDKDF (reference sequence). CDR3 nucleotide sequence: TGTGCCACCAGCAGAGACCAAGTCTTGAGCCATGAAAAACTGTTTTTT. Protein sequence: CATSRDQVLSHEKLFF.

The chain is built from TRBV6-5 and TRBJ1-2; 7 nucleotides agree with TRBD1. Germline CDR1 reads MNHEY; CDR2 reads SVGAGI. The CDR3 runs 14 residues. Unmatched junction bases numbered 6, after V lost 4 bases and J lost 4 bases. CDR3 DNA: TGTGCCAGCAGTTCCTCGACAGGGCCCTATGGCTACACCTTC. Translating it yields CASSSSTGPYGYTF.

This chain uses TRBV4-3 with TRBJ1-1, with TRBD1 as a possible D gene (5 bases). There are 14 residues in the CDR3. The V end was cut by 0 bases, the J end by 10 bases, with 15 bases between. Germline-derived CDR1 and CDR2 are LGHNA and YSLEER. The CDR3 DNA reads TGCGCCAGCAGCCAAGACGGGGGAGGGCAAGCAGCTTTCTTT. Translating it yields CASSQDGGGQAAFF.

The chain has TRBV2 and TRBJ2-3; D is unclear. This CDR3 is built from 12 residues. From germline, CDR1 is SNHLY and CDR2 FYNNEI. The germline V and J ends were trimmed by 6 bases and 4 bases, with 8 bases remaining between them. DNA of the CDR3: TGTGCCAGCAGGTATGCAGCAGATACGCAGTATTTT. The encoded protein is CASRYAADTQYF.

This clone was observed a handful of times. The chain uses TRBV7-8 and TRBJ1-3; 9 positions match TRBD1. Germline trimming cut 4 bases from V and 6 bases from J; bases unmatched to any gene: 7. This CDR3 has 15 residues. In germline, CDR1 is SGHVS, CDR2 FQNEAQ. For the CDR3, the DNA is TGTGCCAGCAGCTCGGACAGGGGAGTCTCAAACACCATATATTTT. Protein: CASSSDRGVSNTIYF.

The V call is TRBV19, the J call TRBJ1-4, with TRBD1 matching 7 bases. V shed 4 bases, J shed 7 bases, and the junction held 3 bases outside the gene matches. The germline CDR1 and CDR2 sequences are LNHDA and SQIVND (reference sequence). The CDR3 loop spans 13 amino acids. In DNA form, the CDR3 reads TGTGCCAGTAGTACTAACAGGGGTGAAAAACTGTTTTTT. It translates to CASSTNRGEKLFF.

The gene calls are TRBV28 and TRBJ2-5; 8 positions match TRBD1. Germline V gene lookup returns CDR1 MDHEN and CDR2 SYDVKM. The length of the CDR3 is 15 residues. V lost 9 bases and J lost 0; bases outside the gene matches: 9. The chain's CDR3 is CASNRDRSYQETQYF. The DNA for the CDR3 is TGTGCCAGTAACCGGGACAGGTCGTACCAAGAGACCCAGTACTTC.

This sequence joins TRBV13 and TRBJ1-2, with D perhaps matching TRBD1 (5 bases). Germline lookup yields CDR1 PRHDT and CDR2 FYEKMQ (reference sequence). V shed 3 bases and J shed 8 bases, with 10 bases lying between them. The CDR3 is 12 residues long. CDR3 residues: CASSFRARGYTF. CDR3 coding DNA: TGTGCCAGCAGCTTCAGGGCCCGGGGCTACACCTTC.

This clone was observed once. The CDR3 is CASSARGTGNTIYF. The CDR3 nucleotides read TGTGCCAGTAGCGCCAGGGGGACTGGAAACACCATATATTTT. The rearrangement links TRBV19 to TRBJ1-3; 7 bases agree with TRBD1. This CDR3 has 14 residues. Germline V gives CDR1 LNHDA, CDR2 SQIVND (reference sequence). Germline trimming cut 6 bases from V and 2 bases from J; bases unmatched to any gene: 4.

The chain combines TRBV5-1 with TRBJ1-4; 9 bases map to TRBD1. Per germline, CDR1 SGHRS and CDR2 YFSETQ. Trimming cost V 6 bases and J 8 bases; bases outside gene matches: 8. CDR3 length equals 14 residues. The CDR3 loop reads CASMSGTGNEKLFF. In nucleotides, the CDR3 is TGCGCCAGCATGTCGGGGACAGGGAACGAAAAACTGTTTTTT.

The genes are TRBV15 and TRBJ1-2; D uncertain. This CDR3 comprises 15 residues. The V gene's germline CDR1 is LNHNV and CDR2 YYDKDF (reference sequence). V was trimmed by 5 bases and J by 4 bases, leaving 17 bases between them. The DNA of the CDR3 is TGTGCCACCAGCCCTACACGGGATCGGATCTATGGCTACACCTTC. Protein product: CATSPTRDRIYGYTF.

V usage is TRBV6-5 and J usage is TRBJ2-7; 10 bases are shared with TRBD2. Germline values: CDR1 MNHEY, CDR2 SVGAGI. V trimming: 6 bases; J trimming: 4 bases; junction bases outside the gene matches: 6. The CDR3 contains 14 residues. In DNA, the CDR3 is TGTGCCAGCAGCGCGAGCGGGGGGGCTTACGAGCAGTACTTC. Its protein is CASSASGGAYEQYF.

The rearrangement links TRBV28 to TRBJ2-3; 7 positions match TRBD1. With 4 bases clipped from V and 6 bases from J, the junction kept 7 bases outside the gene matches. The germline V gene encodes CDR1 MDHEN and CDR2 SYDVKM. The CDR3 totals 14 residues. The CDR3 loop reads CASSSLQGMDTQYF. For the CDR3, the DNA is TGTGCCAGCAGTTCACTACAGGGGATGGATACGCAGTATTTT.

The CDR3 DNA reads as TGTGCCAGCAGTAACTGGAATCTGGGGCGTCAAGAGACCCAGTACTTC. Protein: CASSNWNLGRQETQYF. V is TRBV7-8 and J is TRBJ2-5, with a tentative D call TRBD1 (5 bases). The CDR3 is 16 amino acids. V lost 6 bases to trimming and J lost 2 bases, with 19 bases between them. The germline V gene has CDR1 SGHVS and CDR2 FQNEAQ.

The V and J genes are TRBV18 and TRBJ1-4, with a possible D match to TRBD1 (6 bases). Germline lookup yields CDR1 KGHSH and CDR2 LQKENI. The CDR3 sequence is 16 residues long. Trimming left V 6 bases short and J 4 bases short, with 18 bases between. The CDR3 protein is CASSNSADSLNEKLFF. The CDR3 DNA sequence: TGTGCCAGCTCTAATAGTGCGGACAGCCTTAATGAAAAACTGTTTTTT.

This chain links TRBV14 with TRBJ2-2, with 7 bases matching TRBD1. The CDR3 covers 16 residues. V shed 3 bases and J 3 bases; nucleotides not matched to a gene: 7. The V gene's germline CDR1 is SGHDN and CDR2 FVKESK. The chain's CDR3 is CASSHQDRRYTGELFF. The CDR3 nucleotides are TGTGCCAGCAGCCACCAGGACAGGAGGTACACCGGGGAGCTGTTTTTT.

This clone has a handful of counts. The rearrangement links TRBV10-3 to TRBJ2-7; TRBD2 matches at 12 bases. CDR3 length: 14 residues. Germline V lookup: CDR1 ENHRY, CDR2 SYGVKD. V lost 6 bases to trimming and J lost 6 bases; unmatched junction nucleotides: 6. The CDR3 loop is CAIRTSGGTTEQYF. Here the CDR3 DNA reads TGTGCCATCAGGACTAGCGGGGGTACCACCGAGCAGTACTTC.

This sequence joins TRBV29-1 and TRBJ2-7, with D perhaps matching TRBD2 (5 bases). V was trimmed by 8 bases and J by 4 bases, leaving 24 bases between them. The CDR3 is 15 residues long. Germline loops: CDR1 SQVTM, CDR2 ANQGSEA. CDR3 sequence (DNA): TGCAGCTCCTTAACCTTCCGGGGATATATGTACGAGCAGTACTTC. Amino acids: CSSLTFRGYMYEQYF.